Sequencing of this TCR beta chain was carried out in a study of blood T cell repertoires in COVID-19. Trimming removed 4 bases from V and 6 bases from J, with 20 bases in between. Germline CDR1 and CDR2: LNHDA and SQIVND (reference sequence). The CDR3 length is 16 residues. The protocol was immunoSEQ multiplex PCR, while the TCRdb copy is restricted to in-frame clones and leaves out a portion. The table shows hundreds of thousands of clones, with around 84% occurring only once. The clonotype originates from a man aged 40-49 years with acute or convalescent COVID-19. This chain links TRBV19 with TRBJ2-3, with unresolved D. The sample was peripheral blood. For the CDR3, the DNA is TGTGCCAGTAGTACCATTAGGTTCCGGAATAGCGATACGCAGTATTTT. This codes for CASSTIRFRNSDTQYF.